This is a list of T cell receptor beta chains from one sample in a study of T cell responses to AZD1222 COVID-19 vaccine. Assay: immunoSEQ multiplex PCR; the TCRdb copy retains only in-frame clones and omits some. The sample lists fewer than 120,000 clones; 94% were seen once. The input for sequencing was peripheral blood, taken 28 days after the second AZD1222 dose. Receptors were obtained from an adult who received the AZD1222 COVID-19 vaccine. Each CDR3 is given with its conserved first and last residue. The D gene is left open where the match is weak. Part of the rows lack a size; the others show once, few, many or a class for expanded clones.

j_call | clone_size | d_call | v_call | cdr3_aa
TRBJ1-3 | once | . | TRBV28 | CASREGGGNTIYF
TRBJ2-5 | . | . | TRBV9 | CASSDRNQETQYF
TRBJ1-2 | . | TRBD1 | TRBV15 | CATSRGTLTGGIGYGYTF
TRBJ1-1 | once | . | TRBV7-9 | CASVGPYTEAFF
TRBJ1-2 | once | TRBD1 | TRBV6-5 | CASSSPRTGFNYGYTF
TRBJ2-7 | . | . | TRBV11-2 | CASSSRRGVPLYEQYF
TRBJ1-1 | . | . | TRBV15 | CATSRVSRNTEAFF
TRBJ1-1 | . | TRBD1 | TRBV5-1 | CASENGGQGNTEAFF
TRBJ1-2 | . | . | TRBV29-1 | CTSLDSPVYGYTF
TRBJ2-1 | . | . | TRBV6-1 | CASSESYDGFGVNEQFF
TRBJ2-7 | . | . | TRBV5-1 | CASSSPQDSGYEQYF
TRBJ2-7 | . | . | TRBV6-5 | CASSYAPGGYEQYF
TRBJ1-2 | . | . | TRBV10-2 | CASQTRQKGRSHF
TRBJ2-5 | . | . | TRBV3-1/TRBV3-2 | CASALPASAKETQYF
TRBJ2-2 | . | TRBD1 | TRBV18 | CASSPLDRANTGELFF
TRBJ1-2 | . | . | TRBV6-5 | CASSFLRVQIYTF
TRBJ2-1 | . | TRBD2 | TRBV10-3 | CAISRAGLADNFLYNEQFF
TRBJ2-2 | . | . | TRBV5-1 | CASSLGGSANTGELFF